Listed below are T cell receptor beta chains from one sample, sequenced in a study of identical twins. TCRdb itself ran the 5' RACE reads through MiXCR, one entry per CDR3 protein. The table has about 900,000 distinct CDR3 sequences, about 12% seen once. These sequences were also reported in another study, on yellow fever vaccine responses in identical twins.

Sequenced: PBMCs. The source is a woman younger than 35 in good health. Both conserved end residues are part of each CDR3. Fields, in order: CDR3 length, J gene, V gene, clone size, D gene, CDR3 protein, CDR3 DNA. The D gene is left open where the match is weak. Some rows have no size entry. The others give once, few or many, or a class for an expanded clone.

CDR3 length: 17
J gene: TRBJ2-2
V gene: TRBV25-1
clone size: -
D gene: -
CDR3 protein: CASSEVAALWNTGELFF
CDR3 DNA: TGTGCCAGCAGTGAAGTGGCCGCACTCTGGAACACCGGGGAGCTGTTTTTT

CDR3 length: 16
J gene: TRBJ2-1
V gene: TRBV12-3/TRBV12-4
clone size: few
D gene: -
CDR3 protein: CASSLNAGVNPNEQFF
CDR3 DNA: TGTGCCAGCAGTCTTAACGCCGGGGTCAACCCCAATGAGCAGTTCTTC

CDR3 length: 13
J gene: TRBJ2-2
V gene: TRBV29-1
clone size: -
D gene: -
CDR3 protein: CSVKQGGTGELFF
CDR3 DNA: TGCAGCGTTAAACAGGGCGGCACCGGGGAGCTGTTTTTT

CDR3 length: 15
J gene: TRBJ2-7
V gene: TRBV7-6
clone size: -
D gene: TRBD2
CDR3 protein: CASSPAGGRGSEQYF
CDR3 DNA: TGTGCCAGCAGCCCCGCGGGAGGGAGAGGTAGCGAGCAGTACTTC

CDR3 length: 16
J gene: TRBJ2-5
V gene: TRBV7-9
clone size: few
D gene: TRBD2
CDR3 protein: CASSLALGLVGETQYF
CDR3 DNA: TGTGCCAGCAGCTTAGCCCTGGGACTAGTGGGTGAGACCCAGTACTTC

CDR3 length: 16
J gene: TRBJ2-3
V gene: TRBV14
clone size: -
D gene: TRBD1
CDR3 protein: CASSRIGQGAEDTQYF
CDR3 DNA: TGTGCCAGCAGCCGTATTGGACAGGGGGCCGAAGATACGCAGTATTTT

CDR3 length: 15
J gene: TRBJ1-5
V gene: TRBV28
clone size: few
D gene: -
CDR3 protein: CASSAWEYSNQPQHF
CDR3 DNA: TGTGCCAGCAGTGCCTGGGAATATAGCAATCAGCCCCAGCATTTT

CDR3 length: 14
J gene: TRBJ2-1
V gene: TRBV27
clone size: -
D gene: -
CDR3 protein: CASRQTLSYNEQFF
CDR3 DNA: TGTGCCAGCAGACAGACCCTCTCCTACAATGAGCAGTTCTTC

CDR3 length: 15
J gene: TRBJ2-1
V gene: TRBV20-1
clone size: few
D gene: TRBD2
CDR3 protein: CSASTSESSYNEQFF
CDR3 DNA: TGCAGTGCTTCGACTAGCGAGAGCTCCTACAATGAGCAGTTCTTC

CDR3 length: 14
J gene: TRBJ1-1
V gene: TRBV3-1
clone size: many
D gene: -
CDR3 protein: CASSPRRTNTEAFF
CDR3 DNA: TGTGCCAGCAGCCCTCGGAGGACGAACACTGAAGCTTTCTTT

CDR3 length: 18
J gene: TRBJ2-5
V gene: TRBV24-1
clone size: few
D gene: TRBD2
CDR3 protein: CATSDLKGLAGGQETQYF
CDR3 DNA: TGTGCCACCAGTGACCTCAAGGGACTAGCGGGAGGGCAAGAGACCCAGTACTTC

CDR3 length: 14
J gene: TRBJ1-1
V gene: TRBV7-9
clone size: few
D gene: -
CDR3 protein: CASSLAGGLAEAFF
CDR3 DNA: TGTGCCAGCAGCTTAGCGGGGGGCCTGGCTGAAGCTTTCTTT

CDR3 length: 15
J gene: TRBJ2-7
V gene: TRBV24-1
clone size: few
D gene: -
CDR3 protein: CATSTGTSGTYEQYF
CDR3 DNA: TGTGCCACTTCGACCGGTACCTCGGGGACCTACGAGCAGTACTTC

CDR3 length: 14
J gene: TRBJ1-2
V gene: TRBV12-3/TRBV12-4
clone size: -
D gene: TRBD1
CDR3 protein: CASSATGTGSGYTF
CDR3 DNA: TGTGCCAGCAGTGCTACCGGGACAGGGTCTGGCTACACCTTC

CDR3 length: 15
J gene: TRBJ2-1
V gene: TRBV7-7
clone size: few
D gene: TRBD2
CDR3 protein: CASSLGTSGDGEQFF
CDR3 DNA: TGTGCCAGCAGCTTAGGGACTAGCGGGGACGGTGAGCAGTTCTTC

CDR3 length: 12
J gene: TRBJ2-7
V gene: TRBV27
clone size: few
D gene: TRBD2
CDR3 protein: CASRGGHYEQYF
CDR3 DNA: TGTGCCAGCCGGGGGGGGCACTACGAGCAGTACTTC

CDR3 length: 17
J gene: TRBJ1-5
V gene: TRBV6-2/TRBV6-3
clone size: few
D gene: -
CDR3 protein: CASSSRRQPGTNQPQHF
CDR3 DNA: TGTGCCAGCAGTTCCCGAAGGCAGCCCGGGACCAATCAGCCCCAGCATTTT

CDR3 length: 17
J gene: TRBJ2-5
V gene: TRBV2
clone size: -
D gene: -
CDR3 protein: CASTPIRDREFQETQYF
CDR3 DNA: TGTGCCAGCACTCCCATTCGGGACCGCGAGTTCCAAGAGACCCAGTACTTC

CDR3 length: 12
J gene: TRBJ2-4
V gene: TRBV20-1
clone size: -
D gene: -
CDR3 protein: CSAPVQEGVQYF
CDR3 DNA: TGCAGTGCCCCGGTCCAGGAAGGAGTTCAGTACTTC

CDR3 length: 13
J gene: TRBJ2-1
V gene: TRBV12-3/TRBV12-4
clone size: many
D gene: -
CDR3 protein: CASSFASYNEQFF
CDR3 DNA: TGTGCCAGCAGTTTTGCCTCCTACAATGAGCAGTTCTTC

CDR3 length: 13
J gene: TRBJ1-1
V gene: TRBV27
clone size: -
D gene: -
CDR3 protein: CASSPWTATEAFF
CDR3 DNA: TGTGCCAGCAGTCCCTGGACAGCCACTGAAGCTTTCTTT

CDR3 length: 14
J gene: TRBJ1-2
V gene: TRBV2
clone size: -
D gene: TRBD1
CDR3 protein: CASSTTGLDYGYTF
CDR3 DNA: TGTGCCAGCAGTACGACAGGGCTTGACTATGGCTACACCTTC

CDR3 length: 12
J gene: TRBJ1-1
V gene: TRBV28
clone size: few
D gene: -
CDR3 protein: CASSSPSTEAFF
CDR3 DNA: TGTGCCAGCAGTTCCCCATCTACTGAAGCTTTCTTT

CDR3 length: 14
J gene: TRBJ2-1
V gene: TRBV28
clone size: -
D gene: TRBD2
CDR3 protein: CASSLGSGGDEQFF
CDR3 DNA: TGTGCCAGCAGTTTGGGTAGCGGGGGCGATGAGCAGTTCTTC

CDR3 length: 15
J gene: TRBJ2-3
V gene: TRBV4-1
clone size: -
D gene: -
CDR3 protein: CASSQESRSTDTQYF
CDR3 DNA: TGCGCCAGCAGCCAAGAATCCCGGAGCACAGATACGCAGTATTTT

CDR3 length: 15
J gene: TRBJ1-1
V gene: TRBV9
clone size: few
D gene: TRBD1
CDR3 protein: CASSAQTGGNTEAFF
CDR3 DNA: TGTGCCAGCAGCGCCCAAACAGGGGGGAACACTGAAGCTTTCTTT

CDR3 length: 14
J gene: TRBJ1-2
V gene: TRBV28
clone size: -
D gene: -
CDR3 protein: CASSLAPGPYGYTF
CDR3 DNA: TGTGCCAGCAGTTTAGCCCCAGGACCCTATGGCTACACCTTC

CDR3 length: 12
J gene: TRBJ2-1
V gene: TRBV29-1
clone size: many
D gene: -
CDR3 protein: CSVEGYSDEQFF
CDR3 DNA: TGCAGCGTTGAAGGTTATAGCGATGAGCAGTTCTTC

CDR3 length: 15
J gene: TRBJ2-1
V gene: TRBV12-3/TRBV12-4
clone size: few
D gene: TRBD2
CDR3 protein: CASSSVTSGRHEQFF
CDR3 DNA: TGTGCCAGCAGTTCCGTGACTAGCGGGAGGCATGAGCAGTTCTTC

CDR3 length: 14
J gene: TRBJ1-5
V gene: TRBV10-3
clone size: -
D gene: TRBD1
CDR3 protein: CAISETGQHQPQHF
CDR3 DNA: TGTGCCATCAGTGAGACGGGACAGCATCAGCCCCAGCATTTT

CDR3 length: 19
J gene: TRBJ2-2
V gene: TRBV11-1
clone size: few
D gene: TRBD1
CDR3 protein: CASSSTPGQGPRDTGELFF
CDR3 DNA: TGTGCCAGCAGCTCAACTCCGGGACAGGGGCCTCGGGACACCGGGGAGCTGTTTTTT

CDR3 length: 13
J gene: TRBJ2-6
V gene: TRBV12-3/TRBV12-4
clone size: many
D gene: -
CDR3 protein: CASSRSGANVLTF
CDR3 DNA: TGTGCCAGCAGCCGCAGTGGGGCCAACGTCCTGACTTTC

CDR3 length: 16
J gene: TRBJ2-1
V gene: TRBV5-1
clone size: many
D gene: TRBD2
CDR3 protein: CASSPPTSGMEDEQFF
CDR3 DNA: TGCGCCAGCAGCCCTCCGACTAGCGGGATGGAGGATGAGCAGTTCTTC

CDR3 length: 13
J gene: TRBJ2-5
V gene: TRBV6-1
clone size: -
D gene: -
CDR3 protein: CASRDGVRRTQYF
CDR3 DNA: TGTGCCAGCCGGGACGGGGTCCGACGGACCCAGTACTTC

CDR3 length: 15
J gene: TRBJ2-7
V gene: TRBV9
clone size: -
D gene: -
CDR3 protein: CASSPPGAVTREQYF
CDR3 DNA: TGTGCCAGCAGCCCCCCGGGGGCCGTAACCCGAGAGCAGTACTTC

CDR3 length: 16
J gene: TRBJ2-6
V gene: TRBV5-1
clone size: many
D gene: -
CDR3 protein: CASSLDPSSGANVLTF
CDR3 DNA: TGCGCCAGCAGCTTGGATCCAAGCTCTGGGGCCAACGTCCTGACTTTC

CDR3 length: 16
J gene: TRBJ2-1
V gene: TRBV24-1
clone size: -
D gene: TRBD2
CDR3 protein: CATSDSSGTSWNEQFF
CDR3 DNA: TGTGCCACCAGTGATTCTTCCGGGACTAGCTGGAATGAGCAGTTCTTC

CDR3 length: 15
J gene: TRBJ2-2
V gene: TRBV28
clone size: few
D gene: TRBD1
CDR3 protein: CASRTGDRGAGELFF
CDR3 DNA: TGTGCCAGCAGAACAGGCGACAGGGGCGCCGGGGAGCTGTTTTTT

CDR3 length: 17
J gene: TRBJ1-1
V gene: TRBV15
clone size: -
D gene: TRBD1
CDR3 protein: CATSRDTKTGANTEAFF
CDR3 DNA: TGTGCCACCAGCAGAGATACTAAAACAGGGGCGAACACTGAAGCTTTCTTT

CDR3 length: 15
J gene: TRBJ2-2
V gene: TRBV15
clone size: few
D gene: -
CDR3 protein: CATSRSKGVNGELFF
CDR3 DNA: TGTGCCACCAGCAGATCCAAAGGGGTAAACGGGGAGCTGTTTTTT

CDR3 length: 13
J gene: TRBJ2-3
V gene: TRBV15
clone size: few
D gene: -
CDR3 protein: CATSSPRVDTQYF
CDR3 DNA: TGTGCCACCAGCAGCCCAAGGGTAGATACGCAGTATTTT

CDR3 length: 14
J gene: TRBJ2-1
V gene: TRBV2
clone size: few
D gene: TRBD1
CDR3 protein: CASTQGNSYNEQFF
CDR3 DNA: TGTGCCAGCACACAGGGGAACTCCTACAATGAGCAGTTCTTC

CDR3 length: 22
J gene: TRBJ2-1
V gene: TRBV5-6
clone size: few
D gene: -
CDR3 protein: CASSLAVPYTLVETGSWGEQFF
CDR3 DNA: TGTGCCAGCAGCTTGGCCGTACCGTACACATTAGTCGAAACAGGTTCTTGGGGTGAGCAGTTCTTC

CDR3 length: 15
J gene: TRBJ2-1
V gene: TRBV9
clone size: -
D gene: TRBD1
CDR3 protein: CASSVHGTGGNEQFF
CDR3 DNA: TGTGCCAGCAGCGTGCATGGGACAGGGGGGAATGAGCAGTTCTTC

CDR3 length: 13
J gene: TRBJ2-7
V gene: TRBV28
clone size: many
D gene: TRBD2
CDR3 protein: CASSASGSYEQYF
CDR3 DNA: TGTGCCAGCAGTGCTAGCGGGTCCTACGAGCAGTACTTC

CDR3 length: 15
J gene: TRBJ2-1
V gene: TRBV6-4
clone size: -
D gene: -
CDR3 protein: CASSDSLEGGNEQFF
CDR3 DNA: TGTGCCAGCAGTGACTCTCTAGAAGGGGGGAATGAGCAGTTCTTC

CDR3 length: 16
J gene: TRBJ2-5
V gene: TRBV4-1
clone size: -
D gene: TRBD2
CDR3 protein: CASSPFSGGPSGTQYF
CDR3 DNA: TGCGCCAGCAGCCCTTTTAGCGGGGGGCCATCCGGGACCCAGTACTTC

CDR3 length: 16
J gene: TRBJ2-5
V gene: TRBV18
clone size: -
D gene: -
CDR3 protein: CASSPVPGTNSPTQYF
CDR3 DNA: TGTGCCAGCTCACCAGTTCCCGGGACCAACTCCCCGACCCAGTACTTC

CDR3 length: 13
J gene: TRBJ2-1
V gene: TRBV2
clone size: once
D gene: -
CDR3 protein: CASSDGARNEQFF
CDR3 DNA: TGTGCCAGCAGTGATGGTGCGCGAAATGAGCAGTTCTTC